This entry lists 9 T cell receptor beta chains sequenced from one sample in a study of blood T cell repertoires in COVID-19. The assay was immunoSEQ multiplex PCR, and TCRdb's table has in-frame clones only and misses some. The top ten hold about 5.2% of the sample, which has about 320,000 clones, 89% seen once. Sequencing was done on a sample of PBMCs or T cells enriched from blood (not recorded which). The receptors stem from a man between 60 and 75 years old who had recovered from COVID-19.

CDR3 in DNA: TGTGCCAGCAGCTTGCTAGCGGGAGTAGCCGGGGAGCTGTTTTTT. Translation gives CASSLLAGVAGELFF. This chain links TRBV5-4 with TRBJ2-2; 10 nucleotides line up with TRBD2. The CDR3 is 15 residues long. V was pared by 1 base and J by 6 bases, with 3 bases of the junction left unmatched. CDR1 and CDR2 (germline): SGHNT, YYREEE (reference sequence).

The chain carries TRBV19 and TRBJ2-6; TRBD2 aligns across 10 bases. The J segment lost 0 bases and the V segment lost 3 bases, leaving 2 bases of the junction unmatched. CDR1 and CDR2 from the germline V gene are LNHDA and SQIVND (reference sequence). The CDR3 length is 17 residues. The CDR3 sequence: CASSILAGASGANVLTF. The CDR3 DNA reads as TGTGCCAGTAGTATCCTAGCGGGAGCCTCTGGGGCCAACGTCCTGACTTTC.

CDR3 DNA sequence: TGTGCCAGCAGGACAGGGACCGCTGCAACTAATGAAAAACTGTTTTTT. It specifies CASRTGTAATNEKLFF. The chain employs TRBV27 and TRBJ1-4; 7 bases line up with TRBD1. The CDR3 is 16 residues long. Trimming removed 6 bases from V and 0 bases from J; junction bases left unmatched: 7. The germline V gene has CDR1 MNHEY and CDR2 SMNVEV (reference sequence).

This chain uses TRBV27 with TRBJ2-3; the match to TRBD2 covers 7 bases. The CDR3 totals 15 residues. Germline-derived CDR1 and CDR2 are MNHEY and SMNVEV (reference sequence). V lost 5 bases and J lost 2; bases outside the gene matches: 7. Here the CDR3 DNA reads TGTGCCAGCAGTCCCCGGGGGGTCTACACAGATACGCAGTATTTT. Protein sequence: CASSPRGVYTDTQYF.

The V gene is TRBV21-1, the J gene TRBJ2-7; TRBD1 was called by the table and not checked on the DNA. TRBV21-1 is shown as a pseudogene. There are 17 residues in the CDR3. The CDR3 DNA reads TGTGCCAGCAGCAAATTGGGGTTTAGGGGCAGGGCCTACGAGCAGTACTTC. Translated, it gives CASSKLGFRGRAYEQYF.

V and J are TRBV6-5 and TRBJ2-7; 7 bases line up with TRBD2. From germline, CDR1 is MNHEY and CDR2 SVGAGI. The J segment lost 2 bases and the V segment lost 2 bases, leaving 6 bases of the junction unmatched. CDR3 size: 15 residues. This CDR3 reads CASSYLAEIPYEQYF. The CDR3 bases are TGTGCCAGCAGTTACCTAGCGGAGATCCCCTACGAGCAGTACTTC.

There are a few counts of this clone. The chain carries TRBV18 and TRBJ1-2; D is ambiguous. CDR1 is KGHSH, CDR2 LQKENI, per germline. This CDR3 is 14 amino acids long. The V and J ends lost 3 bases and 6 bases respectively, with 14 bases between them. The CDR3 protein is CASSPSSGNDGYTF. CDR3 nucleotide sequence: TGTGCCAGCTCACCTTCGTCCGGGAACGATGGCTACACCTTC.

The V and J genes are TRBV24-1 and TRBJ2-5; D may be TRBD1 (6 bases). The length of the CDR3 is 15 residues. Per the germline V gene, CDR1 is KGHDR and CDR2 is SFDVKD. Trimming cost V 7 bases and J 4 bases, with 18 bases left between them. The CDR3 DNA is TGTGCCACCAGCGCACCCGGACAGCGAGGAGAGACCCAGTACTTC. Translated: CATSAPGQRGETQYF.

The genes are TRBV6-5 and TRBJ2-7; 8 bases map to TRBD1. CDR1 MNHEY and CDR2 SVGAGI come from the germline V gene. This CDR3 comprises 12 residues. Germline trimming cut 6 bases from V and 9 bases from J; bases unmatched to any gene: 7. DNA for the CDR3: TGTGCCAGCAGCTTCAGGGGGCAGGGGCAGTACTTC. Protein product: CASSFRGQGQYF.